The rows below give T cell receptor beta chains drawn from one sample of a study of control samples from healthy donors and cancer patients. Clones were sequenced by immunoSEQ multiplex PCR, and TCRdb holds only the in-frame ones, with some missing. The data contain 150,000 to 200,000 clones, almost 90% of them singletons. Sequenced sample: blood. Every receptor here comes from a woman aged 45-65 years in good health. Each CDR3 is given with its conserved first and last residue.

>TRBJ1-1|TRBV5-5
CASSWGEIMNTEAFF
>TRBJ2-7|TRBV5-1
CASSFYFSGYEQYF
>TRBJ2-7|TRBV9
CASSVGVGASYEQYF
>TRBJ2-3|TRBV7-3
CASSLFGLTTDTQYF
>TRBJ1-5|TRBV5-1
CARRTVPQPQHF
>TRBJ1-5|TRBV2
CASRSQGQSGQPQHF
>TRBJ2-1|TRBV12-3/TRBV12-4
CASSLSEQFF
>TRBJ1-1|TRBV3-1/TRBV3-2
CASSQDRIMNTEAFF
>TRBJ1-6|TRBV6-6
CASSKTQGPLHF
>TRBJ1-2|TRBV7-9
CASNSMRGTDGYTF
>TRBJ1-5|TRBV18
CASSTTGNQPQHF
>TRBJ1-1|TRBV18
CASSPSQGTGTEAFF
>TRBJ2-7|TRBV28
CASSFTGDGEQYF
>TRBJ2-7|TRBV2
CASSEDRGEQYF
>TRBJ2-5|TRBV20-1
CSAWKVETQYF
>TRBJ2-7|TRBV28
CASSLGGPPEQYF
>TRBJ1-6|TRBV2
CATRTGQLGSPLHF
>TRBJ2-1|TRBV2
CASYGYNEQFF
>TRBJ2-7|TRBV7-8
CASSYLYEQYF
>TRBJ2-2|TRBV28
CASTPAGRAAGELFF